This passage covers 32 T cell receptor beta chains from one sample sequenced in a study of T cell changes during pregnancy in multiple sclerosis. Libraries were prepared by immunoSEQ multiplex PCR; TCRdb keeps only in-frame clonotypes and omits some of them. This sample has roughly 110,000 clones, with about 90% found just once. The specimen comprised peripheral blood, sampled in the third trimester of pregnancy. Receptors originate from a female donor with multiple sclerosis, enrolled in a pregnancy study.

This clone was recorded only once. The rearrangement joins TRBV4-2 to TRBJ2-7; the D gene is possibly TRBD2 (5 bases). CDR1 is LGHNA, CDR2 YNFKEQ, per germline. The CDR3 has 15 amino acids. The V end was cut by 6 bases, the J end by 2 bases, with 17 bases between. CDR3 residues: CASSLARTSTYEQYF. CDR3 sequence (DNA): TGTGCCAGCAGTCTGGCCAGGACTTCAACCTACGAGCAGTACTTC.

V gene TRBV11-3 combines with J gene TRBJ2-5, with D perhaps TRBD2 (5 bases). The V gene's germline CDR1 is SGHNT and CDR2 YENEEA. The CDR3 runs to 15 residues. Between the trimmed V and J ends, which lost 1 base and 3 bases, there was a span of 12 bases. CDR3 sequence: CASSLGGVMEETQYF. The CDR3, as DNA: TGTGCCAGCAGCTTAGGGGGAGTGATGGAAGAGACCCAGTACTTC.

This chain uses TRBV7-9 with TRBJ2-1, with 15 bases that match TRBD2. The CDR3 is 19 amino acids. V was clipped by 5 bases and J by 1 base; unmatched bases: 9. Germline-derived CDR1 and CDR2 are SEHNR and FQNEAQ (reference sequence). CDR3 loop: CASSPWTSGRATSYNEQFF. CDR3 bases: TGTGCCAGCAGCCCATGGACTAGCGGGAGGGCCACATCCTACAATGAGCAGTTCTTC.

The V and J genes are TRBV19 and TRBJ1-4; TRBD1 matches 7 bases. This CDR3 spans 16 amino acids. V was clipped by 3 bases and J by 0 bases; unmatched bases: 4. Germline values: CDR1 LNHDA, CDR2 SQIVND (reference sequence). DNA for the CDR3: TGTGCCAGTAGTATCCCCAGGGGGGCAACTAATGAAAAACTGTTTTTT. This gives the protein CASSIPRGATNEKLFF.

The chain links TRBV27 to TRBJ1-1, with 7 nucleotides matching TRBD1. CDR3 length: 16 amino acids. Germline-derived CDR1 and CDR2 are MNHEY and SMNVEV (reference sequence). The junction had 13 bases not matched to a gene; V was cut back by 5 bases and J by 4 bases. The CDR3 sequence is CASSQRGGAWGTEAFF. CDR3 bases: TGTGCCAGCAGTCAAAGAGGGGGCGCCTGGGGCACTGAAGCTTTCTTT.

The gene calls are TRBV25-1 and TRBJ2-3, with D tentatively TRBD1 (5 bases). Per the germline V gene, CDR1 is MGHDK and CDR2 is SYGVNS. V gave up 5 bases and J gave up 2 bases, with 14 bases separating them. CDR3 length: 15 amino acids. CDR3 sequence: CASSSDRAHTDTQYF. The CDR3 bases are TGTGCCAGCAGTTCCGACAGAGCTCACACAGATACGCAGTATTTT.

The chain is built from TRBV27 and TRBJ2-7; 8 nucleotides line up with TRBD1. There are 16 residues in the CDR3. With V trimmed by 5 bases and J by 4 bases, 13 bases remained unmatched. Germline V gene sequence: CDR1 MNHEY, CDR2 SMNVEV (reference sequence). This CDR3 reads CASSPSSPTGGYEQYF. The CDR3 DNA sequence: TGTGCCAGCAGTCCCTCTTCCCCCACAGGGGGATACGAGCAGTACTTC.

The chain has TRBV5-6 and TRBJ1-3; 9 bases are shared with TRBD1. This CDR3 spans 17 amino acids. Germline V gene sequence: CDR1 SGHDT, CDR2 YYEEEE. V gave up 4 bases and J gave up 2 bases; unmatched junction bases: 10. CDR3 sequence: CASSLSTGGVTGNTIYF. In DNA, the CDR3 is TGTGCCAGCAGCCTAAGCACAGGGGGCGTCACTGGAAACACCATATATTTT.

The rearrangement uses TRBV6-6 and TRBJ1-1, with 8 bases lining up with TRBD1. The V and J ends lost 8 bases and 6 bases, in that order; junction bases with no gene match: 5. CDR1 is MNHNY, CDR2 SVGAGI, per germline (reference sequence). The CDR3 consists of 12 residues. CDR3: CASAGGWAEAFF. CDR3 coding DNA: TGTGCCAGCGCAGGGGGCTGGGCTGAAGCTTTCTTT.

J is TRBJ2-2 and V is TRBV6-4; D is uncertain. V dropped 3 bases and J dropped 2 bases, with 13 bases sitting between them. The germline V gene has CDR1 MRHNA and CDR2 SNTAGT. The CDR3 spans 16 residues. The CDR3 DNA follows: TGTGCCAGCAGTGATCTCCTTCGACATAACACCGGGGAGCTGTTTTTT. It codes for CASSDLLRHNTGELFF.

V usage is TRBV6-1 and J usage is TRBJ1-1, with TRBD1 identical over 8 bases. Losses at the gene ends were 4 bases for V and 5 bases for J; bases not matched to a gene: 6. This CDR3 is built from 14 residues. CDR1 and CDR2 (germline): MNHNS, SASEGT. As DNA, the CDR3 is TGTGCCAGCAGTGGGTGGACAGGGAATACTGAAGCTTTCTTT. Amino acid sequence: CASSGWTGNTEAFF.

This sequence joins TRBV6-1 and TRBJ1-2; D is possibly TRBD1 (5 bases). Trimming removed 1 base at V and 4 bases at J, with 7 bases between. Looked up from germline, CDR1 is MNHNS and CDR2 is SASEGT. This CDR3 comprises 13 residues. The CDR3 nucleotides read TGTGCCAGCAGTGAAGGGGGACTCTATGGCTACACCTTC. Its translation is CASSEGGLYGYTF.

The rearrangement uses TRBV2 and TRBJ1-1; 8 nucleotides agree with TRBD1. Trimming took 6 bases from V and 7 from J; bases not matched to a gene: 7. The germline gives CDR1 SNHLY, CDR2 FYNNEI. This CDR3 is built from 13 residues. CDR3 DNA sequence: TGTGCCAGCAGCGCTCACGGGACAGGTGAAGCTTTCTTT. It translates to CASSAHGTGEAFF.

The chain carries TRBV5-6 and TRBJ1-2; D gene uncertain. V was pared by 7 bases and J by 6 bases, with 19 bases between. This CDR3 has 14 amino acids. Germline CDR1 reads SGHDT; CDR2 reads YYEEEE. The CDR3 is CASRQTGRRDGYTF. CDR3 DNA sequence: TGTGCCAGCCGCCAGACCGGTCGGAGGGATGGCTACACCTTC.

The gene calls are TRBV27 and TRBJ1-1; 8 nucleotides line up with TRBD1. The CDR3 contains 14 residues. V trimming: 2 bases; J trimming: 5 bases; junction bases outside the gene matches: 4. In germline, CDR1 is MNHEY, CDR2 SMNVEV (reference sequence). The CDR3 reads CASSLQGARTEAFF. CDR3 nucleotide sequence: TGTGCCAGCAGTTTACAGGGGGCGAGGACTGAAGCTTTCTTT.

The chain recombines TRBV5-6 with TRBJ2-4; 9 bases fit TRBD1. Per germline, CDR1 SGHDT and CDR2 YYEEEE. Trimming at V came to 2 bases and at J to 5 bases, leaving 5 bases not matched to a gene. CDR3 length: 15 amino acids. The CDR3 nucleotides are TGTGCCAGCAGCTTTGTCGGGACAGGGCAAAACATTCAGTACTTC. Translating it yields CASSFVGTGQNIQYF.

The table lists this clone with a count of one. The chain carries TRBV28 and TRBJ2-5; TRBD2 matches at 12 bases. Germline-derived CDR1 and CDR2 are MDHEN and SYDVKM. CDR3 size: 14 residues. V trimming: 4 bases; J trimming: 5 bases; junction bases outside the gene matches: 2. This chain's CDR3 is CASSSGLAGETQYF. CDR3 coding DNA: TGTGCCAGCAGTTCCGGACTAGCGGGGGAGACCCAGTACTTC.

The V call is TRBV19, the J call TRBJ2-2, with 8 bases aligning to TRBD1. With 5 bases clipped from V and 0 bases from J, the junction kept 2 bases outside the gene matches. Germline CDR1 LNHDA, CDR2 SQIVND (reference sequence). CDR3 size: 15 residues. CDR3 loop: CASSVDRANTGELFF. As DNA, the CDR3 is TGTGCCAGTAGTGTGGACAGGGCGAACACCGGGGAGCTGTTTTTT.

This sequence joins TRBV20-1 and TRBJ2-1; 8 bases are shared with TRBD2. V lost 8 bases, J lost 10 bases, and 7 bases stayed unmatched. There are 11 residues in the CDR3. CDR1 and CDR2 (germline): DFQATT, SNEGSKA (reference sequence). CDR3 DNA sequence: TGCAGTCTAATTTGGACTAGCGAGCAGTTCTTC. This gives the protein CSLIWTSEQFF.

CDR3 nucleotide sequence: TGTGCCAGCAGGTGGGGGGTAACAGATACGCAGTATTTT. Its protein is CASRWGVTDTQYF. V gene TRBV28 combines with J gene TRBJ2-3, with a tentative D call TRBD2 (6 bases). CDR3 length: 13 residues. The germline V gene has CDR1 MDHEN and CDR2 SYDVKM. With 6 bases removed from V and 3 bases from J, the gap between germline ends came to 10 bases.

The J gene is TRBJ2-7, the V gene TRBV28; D perhaps matches TRBD1 (6 bases). Trimming left V 6 bases short and J 5 bases short, with 14 bases between. Germline V gene lookup returns CDR1 MDHEN and CDR2 SYDVKM. The CDR3 consists of 13 residues. The CDR3 DNA is TGTGCCAGCAGGAAACAGGGTCCGGACGAGCAGTACTTC. Residues: CASRKQGPDEQYF.

This chain joins TRBV7-8 and TRBJ2-1; 7 nucleotides line up with TRBD2. Looked up from germline, CDR1 is SGHVS and CDR2 is FQNEAQ. The V segment lost 5 bases and the J segment 10 bases; nucleotides outside the gene matches: 8. This CDR3 is built from 13 residues. The CDR3 loop reads CASSLKLASEQFF. CDR3 sequence (DNA): TGTGCCAGCAGCCTCAAACTAGCGTCCGAGCAGTTCTTC.

CDR3 sequence: CASSLNSLSTNEKLFF. CDR3 bases: TGCGCCAGCAGCCTCAACAGCCTATCAACTAATGAAAAACTGTTTTTT. The rearrangement links TRBV5-1 to TRBJ1-4; the D is unclear. Deletions cut 4 bases from V and 0 bases from J, with 13 bases between. Per germline, CDR1 SGHRS and CDR2 YFSETQ. The CDR3 extends over 16 amino acids. Together with reference TRBV5-1 and TRBJ1-4, the CDR3 gives the full variable domain: KAGVTQTPRYLIKTRGQQVTLSCSPISGHRSVSWYQQTPGQGLQFLFEYFSETQRNKGNFPGRFSGRQFSNSRSEMNVSTLELGDSALYLCASSLNSLSTNEKLFFGSGTQLSVL.

This rearrangement joins TRBV28 to TRBJ1-5; no definite D call. V lost 6 bases and J lost 10, with 13 bases in between. This CDR3 is 12 amino acids long. In germline, CDR1 is MDHEN, CDR2 SYDVKM. The CDR3 loop reads CASSQLPSPQHF. The CDR3 bases are TGTGCCAGCAGCCAACTCCCTTCTCCCCAGCATTTT.

This chain joins TRBV5-1 and TRBJ2-2; 11 bases line up with TRBD2. There are 14 residues in the CDR3. CDR1 and CDR2 from the germline V gene are SGHRS and YFSETQ. The junction had 3 bases not matched to a gene; V was cut back by 5 bases and J by 6 bases. The chain's CDR3 is CASRLAGESGELFF. The DNA for the CDR3 is TGCGCCAGCAGACTAGCGGGGGAATCCGGGGAGCTGTTTTTT.

This clone was counted once. The CDR3 nucleotides read TGTGCCAGCAGCTTACGGGGGACAGCAGAAAGAGAAAAACTGTTTTTT. It translates to CASSLRGTAEREKLFF. The J gene is TRBJ1-4, the V gene TRBV5-6, with 7 bases aligning to TRBD1. The V gene's germline CDR1 is SGHDT and CDR2 YYEEEE. V dropped 2 bases and J dropped 8; count of bases not matched to a gene: 12. The CDR3 has 16 amino acids.

The V call is TRBV2, the J call TRBJ1-1; no reliable D call. The CDR3 contains 14 residues. Germline V gene data show CDR1 as SNHLY and CDR2 as FYNNEI. The germline V and J ends were trimmed by 7 bases and 1 base, with 13 bases remaining between them. CDR3 nucleotides: TGTGCCAGCACTATGAGACAAGCGAACACTGAAGCTTTCTTT. This encodes CASTMRQANTEAFF.

The chain joins TRBV7-9 to TRBJ1-1; no clear D gene. Germline CDR1 reads SEHNR; CDR2 reads FQNEAQ (reference sequence). CDR3 size: 13 residues. V lost 1 base and J lost 6, with 9 bases in between. CDR3 coding DNA: TGTGCCAGCAGCTTAGAGACTACCTCTGAAGCTTTCTTT. Translating gives CASSLETTSEAFF. The whole variable domain, filled in from reference TRBV7-9 and TRBJ1-1, reads DTGVSQNPRHKITKRGQNVTFRCDPISEHNRLYWYRQTLGQGPEFLTYFQNEAQLEKSRLLSDRFSAERPKGSFSTLEIQRTEQGDSAMYLCASSLETTSEAFFGQGTRLTVV.

V and J are TRBV5-1 and TRBJ2-1, with D perhaps TRBD2 (6 bases). CDR1 SGHRS and CDR2 YFSETQ come from the germline V gene. V was cut by 5 bases and J by 10 bases, with 16 bases left in between. This CDR3 spans 13 amino acids. The DNA of the CDR3 is TGCGCCAGCAGTTTTTACGCGGGACGCGAGCAGTTCTTC. This gives the protein CASSFYAGREQFF.

The CDR3 protein is CASSQDPSTGTGYQPQHF. DNA for the CDR3: TGTGCCAGCAGCCAAGATCCCTCAACCGGGACAGGGTACCAGCCCCAGCATTTT. The V gene is TRBV4-2, the J gene TRBJ1-5; TRBD1 aligns across 9 bases. This CDR3 is built from 18 residues. Looked up from germline, CDR1 is LGHNA and CDR2 is YNFKEQ. With V trimmed by 0 bases and J by 7 bases, 13 bases remained unmatched.

This chain uses TRBV9 with TRBJ2-1; 7 bases are shared with TRBD1. CDR1 and CDR2 (germline): SGDLS, YYNGEE. Trimming took 4 bases from V and 2 from J; bases not matched to a gene: 9. The CDR3 loop spans 16 amino acids. This chain's CDR3 is CASSRFDRDPYNEQFF. The CDR3 nucleotides are TGTGCCAGCAGCAGATTCGACAGGGACCCCTACAATGAGCAGTTCTTC.

The CDR3 region is CASSGGGPGTDTQYF. CDR3 nucleotide sequence: TGTGCCAGCAGCGGGGGAGGGCCTGGCACAGATACGCAGTATTTT. This chain uses TRBV5-4 with TRBJ2-3; 7 bases are shared with TRBD2. CDR1 and CDR2 (germline): SGHNT, YYREEE (reference sequence). CDR3 size: 15 residues. J was trimmed by 1 base and V by 4 bases; bases with no gene match: 6. Based on the CDR3 plus reference TRBV5-4 and TRBJ2-3, the full variable domain is ETGVTQSPTHLIKTRGQQVTLRCSSQSGHNTVSWYQQALGQGPQFIFQYYREEENGRGNFPPRFSGLQFPNYSSELNVNALELDDSALYLCASSGGGPGTDTQYFGPGTRLTVL.